One and the same sample provided the 16 T cell receptor beta chains below, sequenced in a study of cytomegalovirus exposure and HLA in healthy donors. Primers: 60 Vbeta forward and 13 Jbeta reverse. Clones were read by immunoSEQ multiplex PCR, and TCRdb kept only the in-frame ones, dropping some. Among about 120,000 clones listed, 75% to 85% were seen once. The sample comprised PBMCs. The receptor source for this set is a man aged 25 to 40 in good health and CMV-seropositive.

Details on this clone: One end of the junction is discordant with germline, which a read error may explain. The chain combines TRBV7-3 with TRBJ2-6; 9 bases agree with TRBD1. Germline CDR1 is SGHTA and CDR2 is FQGTGA. The CDR3 runs 17 residues. The CDR3 spells CASSPGQGRSGANGLTF. The CDR3 nucleotides read TGTGCCAGTTCACCGGGACAGGGTCGCTCTGGGGCCAACGGCCTGACTTTC.

V and J are TRBV28 and TRBJ2-7; 8 bases agree with TRBD2. The length of the CDR3 is 14 residues. In germline, CDR1 is MDHEN, CDR2 SYDVKM. Trimming cost V 9 bases and J 3 bases; bases outside gene matches: 10. The CDR3 DNA follows: TGTGCCAGTATAAGCGGGAGTTCCCTCTACGAGCAGTACTTC. Encoded protein: CASISGSSLYEQYF.

The gene calls are TRBV7-2 and TRBJ1-2; D unclear. The germline V gene has CDR1 SGHTA and CDR2 FQGNSA. Trimming removed 5 bases at V and 7 bases at J, with 11 bases between. CDR3 length: 12 amino acids. The CDR3 loop is CASSASVRGYTF. CDR3 in DNA: TGTGCCAGCAGCGCCAGCGTACGTGGCTACACCTTC.

This clone was recorded a few times. Relative to the germline gene, one junction end is altered; a read error may explain this. The chain recombines TRBV7-7 with TRBJ2-5, with 10 bases fitting TRBD2. The CDR3 sequence is 20 residues long. The V gene's germline CDR1 is SSHAT and CDR2 FNYEAQ (reference sequence). The CDR3 DNA reads TGTGCTAGCAGCTTAAGGCTTTGGGCGCTAGCGGGAGTCCCGCAAGAGACCCAGTACTTC. As protein: CASSLRLWALAGVPQETQYF.

This clone has just a few counts. This rearrangement joins TRBV7-9 to TRBJ2-3; 10 bases are a match to TRBD2. This CDR3 comprises 17 residues. CDR1 SEHNR and CDR2 FQNEAQ come from the germline V gene (reference sequence). J was trimmed by 2 bases and V by 1 base; bases with no gene match: 6. CDR3 sequence: CASSLGALAGFTDTQYF. The CDR3 bases are TGTGCCAGCAGCTTAGGGGCACTAGCGGGGTTCACAGATACGCAGTATTTT.

This chain joins TRBV6-5 and TRBJ2-1; 8 nucleotides match TRBD2. J was trimmed by 9 bases and V by 2 bases; bases with no gene match: 9. The V gene's germline CDR1 is MNHEY and CDR2 SVGAGI. The length of the CDR3 is 15 residues. Here the CDR3 reads CASSYMAGGLPEQFF. In DNA form, the CDR3 reads TGTGCCAGCAGTTACATGGCGGGGGGTCTGCCTGAGCAGTTCTTC.

The chain combines TRBV2 with TRBJ2-7; D ambiguous. The CDR3 is made up of 13 amino acids. Germline V lookup: CDR1 SNHLY, CDR2 FYNNEI. V lost 6 bases and J lost 9, with 18 bases in between. The DNA of the CDR3 is TGTGCCAGCAGCAACATGAATGGGTCGGGGCAGTACTTC. This encodes CASSNMNGSGQYF.

This sequence joins TRBV30 and TRBJ2-3; 7 bases are a match to TRBD2. This CDR3 comprises 15 residues. V shed 3 bases, J shed 2 bases, and the junction held 8 bases outside the gene matches. The germline gives CDR1 GTSNPN, CDR2 SVGIG (reference sequence). The CDR3: CAWRISGTVTDTQYF. CDR3 DNA sequence: TGTGCCTGGAGGATCAGCGGGACCGTCACAGATACGCAGTATTTT.

This chain joins TRBV29-1 and TRBJ2-7, with D perhaps TRBD1 (6 bases). The germline V and J ends were trimmed by 3 bases and 1 base, with 10 bases remaining between them. Germline V lookup: CDR1 SQVTM, CDR2 ANQGSEA. The CDR3 has 13 residues. In DNA form, the CDR3 reads TGCAGCGTTGAGATACAGGGATCCTACGAGCAGTACTTC. This encodes CSVEIQGSYEQYF.

The chain is built from TRBV19 and TRBJ2-4; 13 nucleotides agree with TRBD2. The CDR3 loop spans 17 amino acids. Trimming cost V 5 bases and J 12 bases; bases outside gene matches: 16. The germline gives CDR1 LNHDA, CDR2 SQIVND (reference sequence). This CDR3 is CASSPRLAGGPKDSQYF. CDR3 nucleotide sequence: TGTGCCAGTAGTCCGCGACTAGCGGGGGGCCCCAAGGACAGTCAGTACTTC.

A few counts support this clone. The V call is TRBV2, the J call TRBJ2-6, with TRBD1 matching 8 bases. Germline CDR1 reads SNHLY; CDR2 reads FYNNEI. The J segment lost 2 bases and the V segment lost 4 bases, leaving 13 bases of the junction unmatched. The CDR3 contains 19 residues. In DNA form, the CDR3 reads TGTGCCAGCAGTGCTTACTCAGGGGGCAGAACAGCTGGGGCCAACGTCCTGACTTTC. Translating gives CASSAYSGGRTAGANVLTF. Filled out from reference TRBV2 and TRBJ2-6, the complete variable domain reads EPEVTQTPSHQVTQMGQEVILRCVPISNHLYFYWYRQILGQKVEFLVSFYNNEISEKSEIFDDQFSVERPDGSNFTLKIRSTKLEDSAMYFCASSAYSGGRTAGANVLTFGAGSRLTVL.

This clone was detected only a few times. The chain combines TRBV2 with TRBJ1-1, with D maybe TRBD1 (5 bases). CDR3 length: 13 residues. V shed 6 bases and J shed 2 bases, with 10 bases lying between them. CDR1 is SNHLY and CDR2 is FYNNEI in the germline V gene. In nucleotides, the CDR3 is TGTGCCAGCAGGGGGGACTTTAACACTGAAGCTTTCTTT. As protein: CASRGDFNTEAFF.

This clone was observed a single time. A read error may produce the germline difference seen at one junction end. CDR3 nucleotides: TGTGCCAGCAGTTTTTACTCTGGGGCCAACGGCCTGACTTTC. Translation gives CASSFYSGANGLTF. The chain joins TRBV27 to TRBJ2-6; D might be TRBD1 (5 bases). Germline V gene data show CDR1 as MNHEY and CDR2 as SMNVEV (reference sequence). The CDR3 runs to 14 residues.

The chain employs TRBV18 and TRBJ1-1, with 7 bases aligning to TRBD1. The CDR3 extends over 16 amino acids. From germline, CDR1 is KGHSH and CDR2 LQKENI. The ends lost 2 bases at V and 4 bases at J; junction bases unmatched: 10. CDR3 region: CASSPGAGGRGTEAFF. The CDR3, as DNA: TGTGCCAGCTCACCAGGGGCAGGGGGAAGGGGCACTGAAGCTTTCTTT. Based on the CDR3 plus reference TRBV18 and TRBJ1-1, the full variable domain is NAGVMQNPRHLVRRRGQEARLRCSPMKGHSHVYWYRQLPEEGLKFMVYLQKENIIDESGMPKERFSAEFPKEGPSILRIQQVVRGDSAAYFCASSPGAGGRGTEAFFGQGTRLTVV.

The chain is built from TRBV4-3 and TRBJ1-2; TRBD1 matches at 11 bases. Germline CDR1 reads LGHNA; CDR2 reads YSLEER. The CDR3 contains 15 residues. The V segment lost 1 base and the J segment 6 bases; nucleotides outside the gene matches: 4. CDR3: CASSQVLGQGDGYTF. Here the CDR3 DNA reads TGCGCCAGCAGCCAAGTGCTGGGACAGGGGGATGGCTACACCTTC.

The chain carries TRBV6-1 and TRBJ2-3, with TRBD1 matching 9 bases. CDR3 length: 14 amino acids. V gave up 8 bases and J gave up 4 bases; unmatched junction bases: 7. Germline V gene lookup returns CDR1 MNHNS and CDR2 SASEGT. The CDR3: CASFRDRVADTQYF. The CDR3 DNA follows: TGTGCCAGCTTCCGGGACAGGGTGGCAGATACGCAGTATTTT.